Presented here are 26 T cell receptor beta chains from one specimen sequenced in a study of shared clonotypes between healthy human individuals. The data were produced by immunoSEQ multiplex PCR, yet TCRdb's version contains in-frame clones alone and is incomplete. The data show millions of clones, about 92% seen once. Terminally differentiated effector memory CD45RA+ cells were left out of the naive CD8 fraction, which was CD45RO-negative and positively selected for CCR7. Input material: naive CD8+ T cells from PBMCs. The receptors here all came from a man between 18 and 29 years old in good health. Some clones in this sample may be carry-over from other donors' samples.

This chain connects TRBV2 to TRBJ1-1; 8 bases agree with TRBD1. V lost 0 bases and J lost 3; bases outside the gene matches: 12. There are 18 residues in the CDR3. CDR1 is SNHLY and CDR2 is FYNNEI in the germline V gene. The CDR3 spells CASSEALSGQVGDTEAFF. CDR3 sequence (DNA): TGTGCCAGCAGTGAAGCGCTTTCGGGACAGGTCGGGGACACTGAAGCTTTCTTT. Combining the CDR3 with reference TRBV2 and TRBJ1-1 gives the whole variable domain EPEVTQTPSHQVTQMGQEVILRCVPISNHLYFYWYRQILGQKVEFLVSFYNNEISEKSEIFDDQFSVERPDGSNFTLKIRSTKLEDSAMYFCASSEALSGQVGDTEAFFGQGTRLTVV.

The chain joins TRBV27 to TRBJ2-1, with D perhaps matching TRBD1 or TRBD2 (5 bases each). CDR1 and CDR2 (germline): MNHEY, SMNVEV (reference sequence). Trimming removed 1 base at V and 5 bases at J, with 15 bases between. This CDR3 region has 16 residues. CDR3 region: CASSLFGGSVNNEQFF. The CDR3 DNA reads TGTGCCAGCAGTTTATTTGGGGGTAGTGTGAACAATGAGCAGTTCTTC.

V and J are TRBV19 and TRBJ2-7, with a tentative D call TRBD1 (6 bases). Trimming left V 6 bases short and J 3 bases short, with 15 bases between. Germline CDR1 reads LNHDA; CDR2 reads SQIVND (reference sequence). The CDR3 loop spans 14 amino acids. The CDR3 sequence: CASSLRGTHYEQYF. CDR3 bases: TGTGCCAGTAGCTTAAGGGGGACACACTACGAGCAGTACTTC.

The V call is TRBV29-1, the J call TRBJ1-4; D not certain. The germline CDR1 and CDR2 sequences are SQVTM and ANQGSEA. V lost 0 bases to trimming and J lost 6 bases, with 5 bases between them. The CDR3 is 12 residues long. The CDR3: CSVEDGHEKLFF. The CDR3 DNA follows: TGCAGCGTTGAAGATGGACATGAAAAACTGTTTTTT.

The chain uses TRBV18 and TRBJ1-5; TRBD1 might be the D (6 bases). Trimming shortened V by 3 bases and J by 5 bases, and 17 bases separated the two germline ends. CDR3 length: 16 amino acids. CDR1 and CDR2 (germline): KGHSH, LQKENI. The CDR3 region has the DNA TGTGCCAGCTCACCTCGTCATGCAGGGGCCGATCAGCCCCAGCATTTT. It encodes CASSPRHAGADQPQHF.

The V and J genes are TRBV5-4 and TRBJ2-7; TRBD1 might be the D (5 bases). The CDR3 consists of 12 residues. The V gene lost 4 bases and the J gene lost 3 bases, with 8 bases spanning the gap. Germline assignment: CDR1 SGHNT and CDR2 YYREEE (reference sequence). The CDR3 DNA reads as TGTGCCAGCAGCCGGACAAACTACGAGCAGTACTTC. Amino acid sequence: CASSRTNYEQYF.

The V call is TRBV27, the J call TRBJ2-3; D possibly corresponds to TRBD1 (5 bases). With 3 bases removed from V and 5 bases from J, the gap between germline ends came to 12 bases. From germline, CDR1 is MNHEY and CDR2 SMNVEV (reference sequence). This CDR3 comprises 14 residues. Here the CDR3 DNA reads TGTGCCAGCAGTTTGGGCAGGGCCCAAGATACGCAGTATTTT. Encoded protein: CASSLGRAQDTQYF.

This sequence joins TRBV2 and TRBJ2-1; 11 bases line up with TRBD2. The CDR3 loop spans 15 amino acids. V was pared by 6 bases and J by 6 bases, with 7 bases of the junction left unmatched. CDR1 is SNHLY and CDR2 is FYNNEI in the germline V gene. The DNA for the CDR3 is TGTGCCAGCAGGGATCTAGCGGGAGGTGGCAATGAGCAGTTCTTC. This codes for CASRDLAGGGNEQFF.

The rearrangement uses TRBV19 and TRBJ2-5; D is undetermined. The CDR3 is made up of 13 amino acids. Per the germline V gene, CDR1 is LNHDA and CDR2 is SQIVND (reference sequence). Trimming left V 6 bases short and J 5 bases short, with 13 bases between. CDR3 DNA: TGTGCCAGTAGCGGCTTGCTGGGGGAGACCCAGTACTTC. It yields the protein CASSGLLGETQYF.

The genes are TRBV9 and TRBJ2-1, with D maybe TRBD1 (5 bases). Per the germline V gene, CDR1 is SGDLS and CDR2 is YYNGEE. The length of the CDR3 is 13 residues. The V and J ends lost 0 bases and 12 bases respectively, with 13 bases between them. The CDR3: CASSVVFQGGQFF. In DNA form, the CDR3 reads TGTGCCAGCAGCGTAGTCTTCCAGGGTGGGCAGTTCTTC.

The chain uses TRBV9 and TRBJ2-3, with D tentatively TRBD1 (6 bases). V was cut by 4 bases and J by 5 bases, with 20 bases left in between. Per germline, CDR1 SGDLS and CDR2 YYNGEE. This CDR3 region has 16 residues. The CDR3 nucleotides are TGTGCCAGCAGCAGGTACACTTACAGGGAGCAAGATACGCAGTATTTT. Protein product: CASSRYTYREQDTQYF.

About this clone: This CDR3 is also generated by other DNA sequences in the sample. The CDR3 nucleotides read TGTGCCAGCAGTCAAAGCTCCTACGAGCAGTACTTC. This encodes CASSQSSYEQYF. This rearrangement joins TRBV27 to TRBJ2-7; D ambiguous. Germline CDR1 is MNHEY and CDR2 is SMNVEV (reference sequence). Trimming took off 5 bases at V and 0 bases at J, with 5 bases between the two ends. The CDR3 covers 12 residues.

The genes are TRBV6-1 and TRBJ2-3; TRBD2 agrees at 12 bases. The germline V gene encodes CDR1 MNHNS and CDR2 SASEGT. This CDR3 has 17 residues. After removal of 4 bases from V and 7 bases from J, the junction contained 12 bases not matched to a gene. DNA of the CDR3: TGTGCCAGCAGTGGCCCGTTGACTAGCGGGAGAACTTATACGCAGTATTTT. It translates to CASSGPLTSGRTYTQYF.

V usage is TRBV4-1 and J usage is TRBJ2-7; D remains ambiguous. V was pared by 1 base and J by 0 bases, with 7 bases between. The CDR3 loop spans 14 amino acids. Germline V gene data show CDR1 as MGHRA and CDR2 as YSYEKL. The CDR3 reads CASSQGVYSYEQYF. CDR3 sequence (DNA): TGCGCCAGCAGCCAAGGCGTTTACTCCTACGAGCAGTACTTC.

This chain links TRBV13 with TRBJ2-3, with 11 positions matching TRBD1. Germline lookup yields CDR1 PRHDT and CDR2 FYEKMQ (reference sequence). The CDR3 is 17 residues long. V lost 1 base and J lost 3; bases outside the gene matches: 6. The CDR3 coding sequence is TGTGCCAGCAGCTTAGTCCTGGGACAGGGGGGGACAGATACGCAGTATTTT. Residues: CASSLVLGQGGTDTQYF.

This chain connects TRBV5-8 to TRBJ1-5; the D gene is possibly TRBD1 (5 bases). The CDR3 spans 16 residues. Trimming pared 7 bases from V and 0 bases from J, leaving 17 bases between. Germline values: CDR1 SGHTS, CDR2 YDEGEE. The CDR3 bases are TGTGCCAGCGACGGGGGAGGGTCCCATAGCAATCAGCCCCAGCATTTT. Encoded protein: CASDGGGSHSNQPQHF.

The rearrangement links TRBV2 to TRBJ2-4; D ambiguous. V lost 1 base, J lost 8 bases, and 18 bases lay in between. The CDR3 covers 16 residues. Looked up from germline, CDR1 is SNHLY and CDR2 is FYNNEI. In DNA form, the CDR3 reads TGTGCCAGCAGTGAAGATTCAGAACACTCCGGACACATTCAGTACTTC. Its protein product is CASSEDSEHSGHIQYF.

The chain uses TRBV7-9 and TRBJ1-1; D not resolved. V gave up 5 bases and J gave up 6 bases, with 19 bases separating them. The CDR3 consists of 15 residues. The germline CDR1 and CDR2 sequences are SEHNR and FQNEAQ (reference sequence). CDR3 sequence: CASSPPKGAQAEAFF. CDR3 DNA: TGTGCCAGCAGCCCGCCCAAGGGTGCTCAAGCTGAAGCTTTCTTT.

V is TRBV5-4 and J is TRBJ1-3; tentatively, D is TRBD1 (6 bases). The V gene's germline CDR1 is SGHNT and CDR2 YYREEE (reference sequence). With 5 bases removed from V and 4 bases from J, the gap between germline ends came to 10 bases. The CDR3 spans 13 residues. CDR3 in amino acids: CASRGGSGNTIYF. The DNA for the CDR3 is TGTGCCAGCAGAGGGGGATCAGGAAACACCATATATTTT.

The chain joins TRBV7-9 to TRBJ2-2; 8 bases agree with TRBD2. V lost 5 bases and J lost 0; bases outside the gene matches: 8. The CDR3 sequence is 17 residues long. Germline V CDR1 and CDR2: SEHNR, FQNEAQ (reference sequence). CDR3 sequence: CASSPAPGGPNTGELFF. CDR3 in DNA: TGTGCCAGCAGCCCCGCTCCGGGAGGGCCGAACACCGGGGAGCTGTTTTTT. The entire variable domain, with the rest obtained from reference TRBV7-9 and TRBJ2-2, is as follows: DTGVSQNPRHKITKRGQNVTFRCDPISEHNRLYWYRQTLGQGPEFLTYFQNEAQLEKSRLLSDRFSAERPKGSFSTLEIQRTEQGDSAMYLCASSPAPGGPNTGELFFGEGSRLTVL.

The chain carries TRBV6-6 and TRBJ2-5; no definite D call. The V gene lost 7 bases and the J gene lost 5 bases, with 17 bases spanning the gap. Germline-derived CDR1 and CDR2 are MNHNY and SVGAGI (reference sequence). The CDR3 extends over 14 amino acids. The CDR3 protein is CASMFDPGWETQYF. The CDR3 DNA reads as TGTGCCAGCATGTTCGACCCTGGATGGGAGACCCAGTACTTC.

The chain has TRBV4-1 and TRBJ2-7, with D possibly TRBD1 on 7 matching bases. The CDR3 totals 16 residues. With 1 base removed from V and 5 bases from J, the gap between germline ends came to 18 bases. Looked up from germline, CDR1 is MGHRA and CDR2 is YSYEKL. The CDR3 protein is CASSQVKSRGAHEQYF. In DNA, the CDR3 is TGCGCCAGCAGCCAAGTCAAGAGCAGGGGGGCCCACGAGCAGTACTTC.

The chain links TRBV9 to TRBJ2-5, with TRBD2 identical over 7 bases. Per the germline V gene, CDR1 is SGDLS and CDR2 is YYNGEE. J gave up 2 bases and V 0 bases, and 16 bases lay outside the gene matches. The CDR3 loop spans 19 amino acids. The CDR3 DNA reads as TGTGCCAGCAGCGTAGGTAGCGGGTCGCAGGCGGGCCTTCAAGAGACCCAGTACTTC. Residues: CASSVGSGSQAGLQETQYF.

This clone appeared once. The junction does not match germline at one end; this may be a read error. CDR3 DNA: TGTGCCAGCAGTGTATCAGACTACAGCTACACCGGGGAGCTGTTTTTT. Residues: CASSVSDYSYTGELFF. The chain recombines TRBV27 with TRBJ2-2, with D maybe TRBD2 (5 bases). CDR1 MNHEY and CDR2 SMNVEV come from the germline V gene (reference sequence). The CDR3 contains 16 residues.

J is TRBJ1-2 and V is TRBV10-3, with unresolved D. The germline V gene encodes CDR1 ENHRY and CDR2 SYGVKD. The CDR3 is 15 residues long. V lost 0 bases, J lost 5 bases, and 13 bases lay in between. The CDR3 spells CAISESRRIGYGYTF. The CDR3 DNA reads TGTGCCATCAGTGAGTCCCGCAGGATTGGTTATGGCTACACCTTC.

The chain employs TRBV7-9 and TRBJ1-2; TRBD1 aligns across 8 bases. CDR1 and CDR2 from the germline V gene are SEHNR and FQNEAQ (reference sequence). This CDR3 contains 14 residues. V was pared by 5 bases and J by 4 bases, with 6 bases of the junction left unmatched. CDR3 protein: CASSPDRVGYGYTF. In DNA, the CDR3 is TGTGCCAGCAGCCCGGACAGGGTGGGCTATGGCTACACCTTC.